This T cell receptor (beta chain) was identified in a study of blood T cell repertoires in COVID-19. At the level of the study: Some COVID-19 samples were acute and others convalescent; all came from the United States, Italy and Spain. T cells, B-cell-depleted T cells, or PBMCs provided the cDNA or gDNA that served as material.

Germline CDR1 is SNHLY and CDR2 is FYNNEI. The CDR3 is 15 amino acids. Trimming took off 4 bases at V and 7 bases at J, with 18 bases between the two ends. In the source study's methods: Reference gene primer amplification gave estimated nucleated cell counts. Using immunoSEQ multiplex PCR, the repertoire was profiled, and TCRdb retains in-frame clones only, with some absent. Clone size and the V and J calls come from that table; the DNA yielded D and trimming. This sample has hundreds of thousands of clones, with 80% to 90% found just once. The specimen was peripheral blood. The sequence derives from a woman aged 30 to 39 with acute or convalescent COVID-19. The chain has TRBV2 and TRBJ2-3; D ambiguous. The CDR3 DNA follows: TGTGCCAGCAGTGGCGCGTCCCTCCGTGCCAATACGCAGTATTTT. Protein product: CASSGASLRANTQYF. Full variable domain (outside the CDR3, taken from reference TRBV2 and TRBJ2-3): EPEVTQTPSHQVTQMGQEVILRCVPISNHLYFYWYRQILGQKVEFLVSFYNNEISEKSEIFDDQFSVERPDGSNFTLKIRSTKLEDSAMYFCASSGASLRANTQYFGPGTRLTVL.